The 16 T cell receptor beta chains below all came from one sample that was sequenced in a study of T cells in Graves' hyperthyroidism and ophthalmopathy. RNA transcripts provided the source from which TCR beta CDR3 regions were amplified. When the TCR CDR3 underwent first-round RT-PCR, the HTBI primer set was used. TCRdb ran MiXCR on the multiplex PCR reads and lists one entry per CDR3 protein. Of about 640,000 distinct CDR3 sequences in the sample, under 25% are singletons; the top ten hold 34%. What was sequenced was blood. These receptors were taken from a man aged 30-40 years with Graves' ophthalmopathy.

This chain uses TRBV5-1 with TRBJ2-7, with 10 bases aligning to TRBD1. This CDR3 has 15 residues. Losses at the gene ends were 4 bases for V and 4 bases for J; bases not matched to a gene: 8. Germline CDR1 and CDR2: SGHRS and YFSETQ. The DNA of the CDR3 is TGCGCCAGCAGCCGATTGGGGACAGGGGTTTACGAGCAGTACTTC. It specifies CASSRLGTGVYEQYF.

The rearrangement joins TRBV2 to TRBJ2-1; 14 bases map to TRBD2. This CDR3 is 16 amino acids long. The germline gives CDR1 SNHLY, CDR2 FYNNEI. Trimming took 10 bases from V and 10 from J; bases not matched to a gene: 15. CDR3 sequence: CATSPTSGRASEEQFF. The CDR3 region has the DNA TGTGCCACCTCACCGACTAGCGGGAGGGCCTCAGAGGAGCAGTTCTTC.

The sample holds many counts of this clonotype. The chain recombines TRBV6-1 with TRBJ1-1; D is possibly TRBD1 (5 bases). The CDR3 runs to 14 residues. In germline, CDR1 is MNHNS, CDR2 SASEGT. The V end lost 6 bases, the J end lost 1 base, and 12 bases lay between the germline ends. The CDR3 sequence is CASRESQGNTEAFF. DNA of the CDR3: TGTGCCAGCAGAGAGAGTCAGGGGAACACTGAAGCTTTCTTT.

This clonotype has a count of ten or more. The chain is built from TRBV3-1 and TRBJ1-1; the D is unclear. Trimming took off 1 base at V and 0 bases at J, with 9 bases between the two ends. The CDR3 has 15 residues. Germline values: CDR1 LGHDT, CDR2 YNNKEL (reference sequence). CDR3 region: CASSQGFGMNTEAFF. For the CDR3, the DNA is TGTGCCAGCAGCCAAGGGTTCGGGATGAACACTGAAGCTTTCTTT.

In its sample, this clonotype was seen a few times. V gene TRBV28 combines with J gene TRBJ2-7, with D maybe TRBD2 (6 bases). The CDR3 has 14 residues. CDR1 and CDR2 from the germline V gene are MDHEN and SYDVKM. Trimming shortened V by 8 bases and J by 0 bases, and 14 bases separated the two germline ends. The CDR3 sequence is CASREIRGSYEQYF. The CDR3 coding sequence is TGTGCCAGCCGGGAGATTAGGGGCTCCTACGAGCAGTACTTC.

In this sample, this clonotype turned up many times. The gene calls are TRBV6-1 and TRBJ2-1; 12 bases map to TRBD2. The CDR3 contains 16 residues. V shed 7 bases, J shed 8 bases, and the junction held 12 bases outside the gene matches. CDR1 and CDR2 from the germline V gene are MNHNS and SASEGT. The CDR3 here is CASISRTSGNLDEQFF. DNA for the CDR3: TGTGCCAGCATTTCAAGGACTAGCGGGAACTTAGATGAGCAGTTCTTC.

This clonotype appeared many times. This chain connects TRBV3-1 to TRBJ2-1, with TRBD1 identical over 8 bases. This CDR3 spans 13 amino acids. V lost 6 bases and J lost 9; bases outside the gene matches: 7. Germline CDR1 is LGHDT and CDR2 is YNNKEL (reference sequence). The CDR3 is CASSLTGAGEQFF. In DNA, the CDR3 is TGTGCCAGCAGTCTGACAGGGGCGGGTGAGCAGTTCTTC.

In its sample, this clonotype was seen many times. The chain is built from TRBV12-3 or TRBV12-4 and TRBJ2-1, with 10 bases fitting TRBD2. This CDR3 has 15 amino acids. The trim removed 6 bases at V and 7 bases at J, leaving 9 bases unmatched. CDR3 in amino acids: CASSLTSGMLNEQFF. CDR3 nucleotide sequence: TGTGCCAGCAGCCTCACTAGCGGGATGCTTAATGAGCAGTTCTTC.

The chain links TRBV28 to TRBJ2-3, with D perhaps TRBD1 or TRBD2 (5 bases each). The CDR3 is made up of 13 amino acids. V lost 3 bases to trimming and J lost 10 bases, with 14 bases between them. Per germline, CDR1 MDHEN and CDR2 SYDVKM. Written as DNA, the CDR3 is TGTGCCAGCAGTTTTGGGGGAATTAGGTCGCAGTATTTT. Translated, it gives CASSFGGIRSQYF.

V is TRBV7-9 and J is TRBJ2-1, with D maybe TRBD2 (6 bases). The CDR3 spans 16 residues. Trimming cost V 0 bases and J 1 base, with 10 bases left between them. CDR1 is SEHNR, CDR2 FQNEAQ, per germline (reference sequence). The CDR3 is CASSLAAGRSYNEQFF. CDR3 sequence (DNA): TGTGCCAGCAGCTTAGCGGCGGGAAGGTCCTACAATGAGCAGTTCTTC.

The rearrangement uses TRBV7-2 and TRBJ2-2; D is possibly TRBD1 or TRBD2 (5 bases each). V was clipped by 3 bases and J by 5 bases, with 13 bases between them. Germline values: CDR1 SGHTA, CDR2 FQGNSA. CDR3 length: 15 amino acids. Here the CDR3 reads CASSFHGAITGELFF. DNA of the CDR3: TGTGCCAGCAGCTTCCACGGGGCGATTACCGGGGAGCTGTTTTTT. Based on the CDR3 plus reference TRBV7-2 and TRBJ2-2, the full variable domain is GAGVSQSPSNKVTEKGKDVELRCDPISGHTALYWYRQSLGQGLEFLIYFQGNSAPDKSGLPSDRFSAERTGGSVSTLTIQRTQQEDSAVYLCASSFHGAITGELFFGEGSRLTVL.

Comments on this clonotype: A junction boundary mismatches the germline segment, possibly from a read error. The chain has TRBV30 and TRBJ2-1; possibly TRBD1 or TRBD2 for D (5 bases each). Looked up from germline, CDR1 is GTSNPN and CDR2 is SVGIG (reference sequence). This CDR3 has 16 amino acids. CDR3 in amino acids: CAWSERGVGSYNEQSF. CDR3 in DNA: TGTGCCTGGAGTGAGAGGGGAGTAGGCTCCTACAATGAGCAGTCCTTC.

The chain joins TRBV19 to TRBJ2-2; D unclear. Germline CDR1 and CDR2: LNHDA and SQIVND (reference sequence). The CDR3 contains 16 residues. Trimming pared 3 bases from V and 7 bases from J, leaving 18 bases between. The chain's CDR3 is CASSMEQWHTLGELFF. As DNA, the CDR3 is TGTGCCAGTAGTATGGAACAATGGCACACTCTCGGGGAGCTGTTTTTT.

The J gene is TRBJ2-7, the V gene TRBV27; D is unclear. Germline V lookup: CDR1 MNHEY, CDR2 SMNVEV (reference sequence). The CDR3 sequence is 13 residues long. V dropped 0 bases and J dropped 3 bases, with 6 bases sitting between them. The CDR3 DNA sequence: TGTGCCAGCAGTTTATCAGAGAACTACGAGCAGTACTTC. Translation: CASSLSENYEQYF.

The gene calls are TRBV19 and TRBJ2-5; D remains unclear. The CDR3 covers 13 residues. CDR1 is LNHDA and CDR2 is SQIVND in the germline V gene (reference sequence). V was pared by 2 bases and J by 0 bases, with 4 bases between. The CDR3 DNA is TGTGCCAGTAGTATAAAGTACCAAGAGACCCAGTACTTC. Translating it yields CASSIKYQETQYF.

This clonotype occurred once. A read error may account for a junction end that differs from germline. CDR3 nucleotides: TGTGCCACCAATGATTCGGACAGGGGAAGGAATGGCTACACCTTC. Its protein product is CATNDSDRGRNGYTF. The rearrangement links TRBV24-1 to TRBJ1-2; 9 bases match TRBD1. The germline gives CDR1 KGHDR, CDR2 SFDVKD. This CDR3 is built from 15 residues.